This TCR beta chain appears in the sequencing data of a study of shared clonotypes between healthy human individuals (dated by TCRdb to between 2020 and 2021). With regard to the full study: The cohort comprised two women and three men aged 18 to 49 years. To estimate repertoire size and how much clonotypes are shared between individuals, the study performed deep sequencing of blood TCR repertoires from roughly five healthy adults. To increase sequencing depth and limit assay-specific biases, different laboratories used diverse techniques to prepare libraries and sequence TCR repertoires. Leukapheresis yielded between about 0.8 and 8.9 billion PBMCs per donor.

The paper's findings and limits, for the study overall: Because the study included a small number of donors, the genetic and exposure-history diversity represented was limited. Pairwise subsampling indicated that sequencing depth was expected to affect the degree of clonotype sharing among donors. Sampling was restricted to blood, and TCR repertoires in tissue are likely to differ from TCR repertoires in blood.

Donors were healthy HIV-negative adults with no recently reported acute infections or vaccinations. Only Caucasian adults living in Nashville, Tennessee, USA were represented among the donors. For unsorted samples, around 85 million PBMCs were counted, and genomic DNA was extracted using the QIAamp DNA Blood Mini kit. After blood collection by leukapheresis, PBMCs were isolated using Ficoll-Histopaque density gradient centrifugation and then cryopreserved in the vapor phase of liquid nitrogen. TCR CDR3 regions were amplified from genomic DNA by multiplex PCR using the deep immunoSEQ assay. Extracted genomic DNA from each cell subset was spread evenly across all wells of several immunoSEQ 96-well plates, with each plate serving as a replicate. For unsorted PBMC, 250 to 350 ng of genomic DNA, equivalent to about 30,000 T cell genomes, went into each replicate PCR. Ten immunoSEQ deep assay plates were used to sequence unsorted PBMC genomic DNA. Purified libraries were measured with a Qubit 3.0 fluorometer, size-checked on a Bioanalyzer 2100, and measured again with the KAPA Library Quantification kit. Each immunoSEQ 96-well plate was sequenced on its own single-read 150-cycle Illumina NextSeq 550 flow cell. Regarding the original processing steps: Because the immunoSEQ output held only junctional sequences and lacked quality scores, the filtering could not match the filtering applied to full-length reads. To assign V/J genes and CDR3, sequences were annotated using PyIR, a Python wrapper for IgBLAST v1.9, with IMGT germline references. Reads were filtered out if the reads had weak V/J assignments (E-value above 1e-6), no CDR3, stop codons, out-of-frame junctions, or ambiguous translated residues. V3J clonotypes were defined as sequences sharing the same inferred V gene, J gene, and CDR3 amino acid sequence. The percentage overlap between two repertoires was calculated by dividing the number of shared unique clonotypes by the size of the smaller repertoire. Richness of each repertoire was evaluated using RTK rarefaction, the Chao1 estimator, and Recon v2.1 estimates of unobserved clonotypes. TCRdb retrieved this table from immuneACCESS and kept in-frame rearrangements only. Not all clones are present; in checked studies, unresolved V genes account for under half, and no reason is known for the remainder. The V and J calls and the clone size are those of that table, but D and trimming were determined from the DNA. Present in this sample are more than 400,000 clones, over 70% of which were seen just once. The ten largest clones take up about 13% of the sample.

Measured from the cysteine to the phenylalanine, the CDR3 is 15 residues long. Only the CDR3 region is kept as DNA, spanning 45 bases read in frame from base 1. CDR1 SGHDT and CDR2 YYEEEE were looked up in the germline V gene. V lost 4 bases and J lost 0 bases, and the count of bases not matched to a germline gene is 5. About this clone: The antigen it recognizes is unknown. No much larger clone is present one base from it, and per-base qualities are unavailable.

Sequenced sample: PBMCs. This TCR came from a woman aged 35 to 49 in good health. Some clones in this sample may be carry-over from other donors' samples. The rearranged segments are TRBV5-6 and TRBJ1-1; 8 nucleotides in the junction match TRBD1. The CDR3 protein: CASSATGGVNTEAFF. The DNA sequence follows: TGTGCCAGCAGCGCCACAGGGGGAGTGAACACTGAAGCTTTCTTT.